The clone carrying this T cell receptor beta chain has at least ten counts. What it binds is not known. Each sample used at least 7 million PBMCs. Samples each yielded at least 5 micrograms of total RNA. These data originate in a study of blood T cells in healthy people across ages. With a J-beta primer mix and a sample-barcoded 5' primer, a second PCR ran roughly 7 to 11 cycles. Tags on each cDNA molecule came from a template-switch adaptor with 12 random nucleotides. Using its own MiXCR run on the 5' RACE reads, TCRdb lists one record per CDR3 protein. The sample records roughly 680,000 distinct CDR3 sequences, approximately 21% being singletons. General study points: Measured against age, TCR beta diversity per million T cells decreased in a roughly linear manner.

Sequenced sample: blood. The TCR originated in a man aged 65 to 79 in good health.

DNA of the CDR3: TGTGCCAGCAGGACTAGCGGTAGCACAGATACGCAGTATTTT. Translation gives CASRTSGSTDTQYF. This chain uses TRBV6-1 with TRBJ2-3; 9 bases line up with TRBD2. CDR3 length: 14 amino acids. J lost 0 bases, V lost 6 bases, and 1 base had no gene match. CDR1 and CDR2 (germline): MNHNS, SASEGT.